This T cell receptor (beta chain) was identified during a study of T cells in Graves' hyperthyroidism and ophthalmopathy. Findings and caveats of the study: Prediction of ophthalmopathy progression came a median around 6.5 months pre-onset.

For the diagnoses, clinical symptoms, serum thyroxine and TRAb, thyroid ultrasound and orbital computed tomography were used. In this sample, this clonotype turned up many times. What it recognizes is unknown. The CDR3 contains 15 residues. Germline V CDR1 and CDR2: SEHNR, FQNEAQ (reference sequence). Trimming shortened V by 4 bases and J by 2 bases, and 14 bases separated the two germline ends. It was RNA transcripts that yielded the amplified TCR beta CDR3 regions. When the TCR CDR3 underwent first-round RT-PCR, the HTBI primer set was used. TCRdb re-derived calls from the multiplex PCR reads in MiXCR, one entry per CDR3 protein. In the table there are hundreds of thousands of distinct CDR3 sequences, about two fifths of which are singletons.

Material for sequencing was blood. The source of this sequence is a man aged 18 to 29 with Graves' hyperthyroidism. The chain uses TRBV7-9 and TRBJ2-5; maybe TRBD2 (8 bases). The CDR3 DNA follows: TGTGCCAGCAGCTCCCGGGGGGGACAGCAAGAGACCCAGTACTTC. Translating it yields CASSSRGGQQETQYF. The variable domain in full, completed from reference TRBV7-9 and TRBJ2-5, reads DTGVSQNPRHKITKRGQNVTFRCDPISEHNRLYWYRQTLGQGPEFLTYFQNEAQLEKSRLLSDRFSAERPKGSFSTLEIQRTEQGDSAMYLCASSSRGGQQETQYFGPGTRLLVL.